The 10 T cell receptor beta chains below were found in one sample sequenced in a study of tissue T cells after allogeneic stem cell transplantation. Sequencing was performed with immunoSEQ multiplex PCR; in TCRdb, only in-frame clones are kept and a portion is missing. The repertoire has 7,500 to 9,000 clones, 35% to 40% of them found once; the top ten carry 5.1%. Time point meaning: mouse harvest day 14 after allogeneic transplant. The graft held 10^6 splenic CD5+ T cells and 10^7 T-cell-depleted bone marrow cells. Input material: skin. Receptors originate from a female BALB/c mouse given C57BL/6 T cells with graft-versus-host disease after an allogeneic hematopoietic cell transplant.

A remark on this clone: Gene names and germline match the mouse. Sequencing ends 1 residue short of the CDR3 end; the germline J gene provides the rest. The sample contains more than one DNA sequence encoding this CDR3. This chain links TRBV26 with TRBJ1-3; D gene ambiguous. The germline gives CDR1 KGHPV, CDR2 FQNQEV (reference sequence). Trimming pared 3 bases from V and 0 bases from J, leaving 6 bases between. The CDR3 sequence is 14 residues long. The part of the CDR3 DNA that was read is TGTGCCAGCAGTCTTCCCGATTCTGGAAATACGCTCTAT. Protein sequence: CASSLPDSGNTLY. The CDR3 as a whole reads CASSLPDSGNTLYF.

Within the sample, this clone is medium-sized. Mouse germline and gene names are used. The read ends 1 residue early relative to the CDR3; the germline J gene fills the gap. The J gene is TRBJ1-3, the V gene TRBV23; the table's D call, TRBD1, was not checked against the DNA. The CDR3 has 15 residues. Per germline, CDR1 KGHTA and CDR2 FQNQQP. The CDR3 sequence: CSSSQSFNSGNTLYF. The sequenced part of the CDR3 DNA is TGCTCCAGCAGTCAATCGTTCAATTCTGGAAATACGCTCTAT.

This clone was recorded a few times. Gene labels here are mouse ones. The read comes to an end 1 residue before the CDR3 does, leaving the germline J gene to fill in the end. This chain joins TRBV26 and TRBJ1-1, with 12 bases fitting TRBD1. Germline V gene lookup returns CDR1 KGHPV and CDR2 FQNQEV (reference sequence). The V gene end was trimmed by 6 bases and the J gene end by 8 bases; junction bases not matched to a gene: 4. CDR3 length: 13 residues. CDR3 DNA, as far as it was read: TGTGCCAGCAGCTCGGGACAGGGGGCCGAAGTCTTC. Translation gives CASSSGQGAEVF. The whole CDR3 sequence reads CASSSGQGAEVFF. The complete variable domain, with remaining parts taken from reference TRBV26 and TRBJ1-1, reads NSKVIQTPRYLVKGQGQKAKMRCIPEKGHPVVFWYQQNKNNEFKFLINFQNQEVLQQIDMTEKRFSAECPSNSPCSLEIQSSEAGDSALYLCASSSGQGAEVFFGKGTRLTVV.

Note on this clone: Any gene name here is a mouse gene name. The read halts 1 residue ahead of the CDR3 end, with the missing end drawn from the germline J gene. V is TRBV1 and J is TRBJ1-4, with 7 bases matching TRBD1. Looked up from germline, CDR1 is NSQYPW and CDR2 is LRSPGD (reference sequence). The J segment lost 3 bases and the V segment lost 3 bases, leaving 4 bases of the junction unmatched. This CDR3 is built from 15 residues. CDR3 amino acids: CTCSASGTANERLFF. CDR3 DNA, as far as it was read: TGCACCTGCAGTGCGTCCGGGACAGCCAACGAAAGATTATTT.

This clone rates as medium-sized. Genes here carry mouse names. The sequence runs out 1 residue before the end of the CDR3; the remainder is reconstructed from the germline J gene. The gene calls are TRBV13-2 and TRBJ1-3, with 7 bases that match TRBD1. The CDR3 consists of 15 residues. Germline V CDR1 and CDR2: NNHNN, SYGAGS (reference sequence). J lost 0 bases, V lost 2 bases, and 2 bases had no gene match. The sequenced part of the CDR3 DNA is TGTGCCAGCGGTGACAGGGGGTATTCTGGAAATACGCTCTAT. It specifies CASGDRGYSGNTLY. The complete CDR3 protein is CASGDRGYSGNTLYF.

This clone is termed medium-sized (0.01 to 0.1%). Gene names refer to mouse genes. The read finishes 1 residue shy of the CDR3 end, and the germline J gene is used to complete it. The chain joins TRBV26 to TRBJ2-4; TRBD1 might be the D (5 bases). CDR1 is KGHPV, CDR2 FQNQEV, per germline (reference sequence). V lost 4 bases to trimming and J lost 0 bases, with 8 bases between them. This CDR3 has 14 amino acids. CDR3 DNA, as far as it was read: TGTGCCAGCAGTCCGACAGTTAGTCAAAACACCTTGTAC. This encodes CASSPTVSQNTLY. The CDR3, in full, reads CASSPTVSQNTLYF.

Notes on this clone: Any gene name here is a mouse gene name. The CDR3 end falls 1 residue outside the read, so it is completed with the germline J gene. The chain has TRBV29 and TRBJ2-4; TRBD1 aligns across 9 bases. Per germline, CDR1 MSHET and CDR2 SYDVDS. V dropped 6 bases and J dropped 6; count of bases not matched to a gene: 1. The CDR3 loop spans 12 amino acids. The part of the CDR3 DNA that was read is TGTGCTAGCAGGGGGACAGGGAACACCTTGTAC. Its translation is CASRGTGNTLY. The CDR3 as a whole reads CASRGTGNTLYF.

This clone was seen only a few times. Genes and germline come from the mouse. Incomplete CDR3 DNA: TGTGGACGGGGGGGGACCGGGCAGCTCTAC. Protein product: CGRGGTGQLY. The complete CDR3 sequence is CGRGGTGQLYF. The rearrangement joins TRBV3 to TRBJ2-2; TRBD2 matches 7 bases. The CDR3 end lies 1 residue beyond the end of the read and is filled in from the germline J gene. The germline gives CDR1 SNHLY, CDR2 FYNGKV (reference sequence). The CDR3 covers 11 residues.

Points on this clone: Genes and germline come from the mouse. The read terminates 1 residue ahead of where the CDR3 ends, so the germline J gene completes it. This chain joins TRBV17 and TRBJ2-1; TRBD2 matches at 12 bases. Germline trimming cut 0 bases from V and 2 bases from J; bases unmatched to any gene: 11. Germline V gene data show CDR1 as MNHDT and CDR2 as YYDKIL. The CDR3 is 20 amino acids. The CDR3 loop is CASSRDQDWGGRFDYAEQFF. The sequenced CDR3 bases are TGTGCTAGCAGTAGAGATCAGGACTGGGGGGGGCGCTTTGACTATGCTGAGCAGTTC.

This clone qualifies as medium-sized. The listed genes are named as in mouse. The CDR3 DNA, read in part, is TGTGCCAGGCAAAACACCTTGTAC. It encodes CARQNTLY. The complete CDR3 reads CARQNTLYF. The chain employs TRBV24 and TRBJ2-4; D not resolved. The CDR3 extends 1 residue past the end of the read, so its final part is completed from the germline J gene. Between the trimmed V and J ends, which lost 9 bases and 3 bases, there was a span of 1 base. There are 9 residues in the CDR3. Germline CDR1 KGHTA, CDR2 FRNEEI.